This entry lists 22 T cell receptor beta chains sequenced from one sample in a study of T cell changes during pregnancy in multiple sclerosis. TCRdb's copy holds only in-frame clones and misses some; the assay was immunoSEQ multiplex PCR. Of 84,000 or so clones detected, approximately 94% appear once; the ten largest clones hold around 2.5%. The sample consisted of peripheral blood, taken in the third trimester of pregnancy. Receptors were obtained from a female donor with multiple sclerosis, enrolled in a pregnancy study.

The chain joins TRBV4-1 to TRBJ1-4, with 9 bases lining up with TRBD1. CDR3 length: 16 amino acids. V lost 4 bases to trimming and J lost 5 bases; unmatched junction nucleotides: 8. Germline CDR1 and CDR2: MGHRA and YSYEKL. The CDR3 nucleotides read TGCGCCAGCAGCCTTTTCTCCGGGACAGGGAATGAAAAACTGTTTTTT. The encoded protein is CASSLFSGTGNEKLFF.

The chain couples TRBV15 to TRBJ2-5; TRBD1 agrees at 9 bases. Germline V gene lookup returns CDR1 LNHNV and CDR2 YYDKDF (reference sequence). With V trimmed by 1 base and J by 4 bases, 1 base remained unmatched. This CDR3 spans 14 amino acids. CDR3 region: CATSRAGQGETQYF. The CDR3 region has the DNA TGTGCCACCAGCAGAGCGGGACAGGGAGAGACCCAGTACTTC.

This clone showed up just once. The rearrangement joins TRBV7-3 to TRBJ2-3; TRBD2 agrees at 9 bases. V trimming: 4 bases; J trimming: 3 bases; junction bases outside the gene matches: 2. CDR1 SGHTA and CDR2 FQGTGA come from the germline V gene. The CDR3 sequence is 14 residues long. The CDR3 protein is CASSSGLATDTQYF. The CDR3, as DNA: TGTGCCAGCAGCTCAGGACTAGCGACAGATACGCAGTATTTT.

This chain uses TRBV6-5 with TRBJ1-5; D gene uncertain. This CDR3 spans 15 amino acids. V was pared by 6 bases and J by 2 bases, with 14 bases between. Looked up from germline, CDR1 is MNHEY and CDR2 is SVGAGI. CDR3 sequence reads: CASRTYGEGNQPQHF. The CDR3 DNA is TGTGCCAGCAGGACGTACGGGGAGGGCAATCAGCCCCAGCATTTT.

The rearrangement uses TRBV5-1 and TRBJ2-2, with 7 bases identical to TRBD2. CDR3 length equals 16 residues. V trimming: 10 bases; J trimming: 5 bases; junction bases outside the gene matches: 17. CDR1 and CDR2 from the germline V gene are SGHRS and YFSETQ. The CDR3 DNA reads TGCGCCCCCGATGCGTGGGACGGGGGGAATACCGGGGAGCTGTTTTTT. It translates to CAPDAWDGGNTGELFF.

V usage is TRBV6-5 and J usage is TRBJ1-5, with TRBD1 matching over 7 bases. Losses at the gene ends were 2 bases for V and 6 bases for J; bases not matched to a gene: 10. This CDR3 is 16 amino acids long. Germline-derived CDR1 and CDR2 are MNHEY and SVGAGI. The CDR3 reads CASSYTGQPNRQPQHF. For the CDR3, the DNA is TGTGCCAGCAGTTACACGGGACAGCCTAATCGTCAGCCCCAGCATTTT.

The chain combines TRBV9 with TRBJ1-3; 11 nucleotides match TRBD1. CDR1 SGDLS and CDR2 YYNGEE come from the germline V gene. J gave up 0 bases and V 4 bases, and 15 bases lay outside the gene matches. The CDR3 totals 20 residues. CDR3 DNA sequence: TGTGCCAGCAGCACCGGGGGGGGACAGGGGGGGGTCGGCTCTGGAAACACCATATATTTT. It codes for CASSTGGGQGGVGSGNTIYF.

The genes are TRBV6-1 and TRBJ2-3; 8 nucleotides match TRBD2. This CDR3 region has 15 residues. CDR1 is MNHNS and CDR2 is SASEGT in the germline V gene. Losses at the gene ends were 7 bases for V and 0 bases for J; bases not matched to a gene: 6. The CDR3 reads CASMISGESTDTQYF. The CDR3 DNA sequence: TGTGCCAGCATGATTAGCGGGGAAAGCACAGATACGCAGTATTTT.

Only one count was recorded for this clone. The CDR3 spells CARGLAGSYEQYF. In nucleotides, the CDR3 is TGTGCCAGAGGACTAGCGGGTTCCTACGAGCAGTACTTC. The V call is TRBV2, the J call TRBJ2-7, with 11 bases that match TRBD2. The CDR3 has 13 residues. Germline V gene sequence: CDR1 SNHLY, CDR2 FYNNEI. J gave up 1 base and V 9 bases, and 2 bases lay outside the gene matches.

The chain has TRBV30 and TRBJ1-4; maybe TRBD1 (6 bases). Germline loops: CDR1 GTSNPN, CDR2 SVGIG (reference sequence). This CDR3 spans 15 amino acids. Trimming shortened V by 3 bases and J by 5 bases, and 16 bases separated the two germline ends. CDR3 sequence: CAWSTGTIKNEKLFF. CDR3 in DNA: TGTGCCTGGAGCACGGGGACAATCAAGAATGAAAAACTGTTTTTT.

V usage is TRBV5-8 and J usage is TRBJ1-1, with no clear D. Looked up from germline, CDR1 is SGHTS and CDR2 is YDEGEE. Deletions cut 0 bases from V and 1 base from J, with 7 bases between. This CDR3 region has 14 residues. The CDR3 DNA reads TGTGCCAGCAGCTTGGGGCTTACGAACACTGAAGCTTTCTTT. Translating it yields CASSLGLTNTEAFF.

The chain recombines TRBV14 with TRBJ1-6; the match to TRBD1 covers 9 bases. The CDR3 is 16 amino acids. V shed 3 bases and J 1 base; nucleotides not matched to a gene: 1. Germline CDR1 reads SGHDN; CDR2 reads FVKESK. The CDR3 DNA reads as TGTGCCAGCAGCCAGACAGGGGGTTCCTATAATTCACCCCTCCACTTT. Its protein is CASSQTGGSYNSPLHF. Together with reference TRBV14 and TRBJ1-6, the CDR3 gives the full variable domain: EAGVTQFPSHSVIEKGQTVTLRCDPISGHDNLYWYRRVMGKEIKFLLHFVKESKQDESGMPNNRFLAERTGGTYSTLKVQPAELEDSGVYFCASSQTGGSYNSPLHFGNGTRLTVT.

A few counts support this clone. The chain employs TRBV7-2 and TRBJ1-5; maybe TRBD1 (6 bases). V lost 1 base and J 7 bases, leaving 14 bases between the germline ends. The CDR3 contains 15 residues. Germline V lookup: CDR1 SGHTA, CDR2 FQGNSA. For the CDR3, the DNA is TGTGCCAGCAGCTTAGTGGACAGACCGGAGCAGCCCCAGCATTTT. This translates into CASSLVDRPEQPQHF.

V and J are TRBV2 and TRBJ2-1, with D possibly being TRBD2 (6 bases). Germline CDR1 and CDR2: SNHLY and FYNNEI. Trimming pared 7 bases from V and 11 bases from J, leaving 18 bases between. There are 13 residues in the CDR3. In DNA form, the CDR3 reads TGTGCCAGCACCGGCGGAGGGGACGTTAAGCAGTTCTTC. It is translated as CASTGGGDVKQFF.

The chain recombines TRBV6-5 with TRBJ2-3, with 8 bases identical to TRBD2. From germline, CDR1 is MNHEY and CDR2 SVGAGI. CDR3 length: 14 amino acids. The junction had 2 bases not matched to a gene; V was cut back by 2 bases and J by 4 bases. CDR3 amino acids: CASSYGLASDTQYF. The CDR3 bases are TGTGCCAGCAGTTACGGACTAGCATCAGATACGCAGTATTTT.

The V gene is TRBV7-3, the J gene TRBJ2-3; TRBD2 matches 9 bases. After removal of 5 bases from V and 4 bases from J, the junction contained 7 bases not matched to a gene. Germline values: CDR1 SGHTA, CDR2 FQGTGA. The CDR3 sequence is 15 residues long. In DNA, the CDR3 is TGTGCCAGCAGCCCGGGGGGACTAGCCGCAGATACGCAGTATTTT. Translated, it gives CASSPGGLAADTQYF.

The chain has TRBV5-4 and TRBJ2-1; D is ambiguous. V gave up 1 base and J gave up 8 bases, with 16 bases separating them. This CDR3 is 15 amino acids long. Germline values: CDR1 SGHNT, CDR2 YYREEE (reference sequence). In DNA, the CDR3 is TGTGCCAGCAGCTTGCGATCCTCGCCGGTGGATGAGCAGTTCTTC. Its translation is CASSLRSSPVDEQFF. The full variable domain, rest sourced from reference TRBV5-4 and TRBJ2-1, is ETGVTQSPTHLIKTRGQQVTLRCSSQSGHNTVSWYQQALGQGPQFIFQYYREEENGRGNFPPRFSGLQFPNYSSELNVNALELDDSALYLCASSLRSSPVDEQFFGPGTRLTVL.

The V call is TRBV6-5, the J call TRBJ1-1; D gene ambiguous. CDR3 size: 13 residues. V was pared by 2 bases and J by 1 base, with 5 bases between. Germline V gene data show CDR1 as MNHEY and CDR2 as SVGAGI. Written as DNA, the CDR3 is TGTGCCAGCAGTTACGCAGGGAACACTGAAGCTTTCTTT. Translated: CASSYAGNTEAFF.

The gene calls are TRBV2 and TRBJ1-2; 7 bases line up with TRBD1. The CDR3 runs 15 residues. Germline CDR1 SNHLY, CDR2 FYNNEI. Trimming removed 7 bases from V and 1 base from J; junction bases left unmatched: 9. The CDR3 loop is CASTVTGMGNYGYTF. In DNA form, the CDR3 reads TGTGCCAGCACTGTGACAGGGATGGGTAACTATGGCTACACCTTC.

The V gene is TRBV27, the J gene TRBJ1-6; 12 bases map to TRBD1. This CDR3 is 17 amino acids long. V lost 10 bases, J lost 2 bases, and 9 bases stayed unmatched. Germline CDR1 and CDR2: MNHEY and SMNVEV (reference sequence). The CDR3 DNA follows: TGTGCCACCCGGGACAGGGGGCGCAGGCCCTATAATTCACCCCTCCACTTT. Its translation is CATRDRGRRPYNSPLHF.

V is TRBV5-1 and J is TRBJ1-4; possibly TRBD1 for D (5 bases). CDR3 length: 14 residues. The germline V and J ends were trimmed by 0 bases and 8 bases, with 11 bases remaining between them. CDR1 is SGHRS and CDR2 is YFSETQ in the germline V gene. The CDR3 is CASSLGRGREKLFF. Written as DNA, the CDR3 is TGCGCCAGCAGCTTGGGAAGGGGTAGGGAAAAACTGTTTTTT. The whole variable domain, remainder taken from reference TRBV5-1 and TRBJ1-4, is KAGVTQTPRYLIKTRGQQVTLSCSPISGHRSVSWYQQTPGQGLQFLFEYFSETQRNKGNFPGRFSGRQFSNSRSEMNVSTLELGDSALYLCASSLGRGREKLFFGSGTQLSVL.

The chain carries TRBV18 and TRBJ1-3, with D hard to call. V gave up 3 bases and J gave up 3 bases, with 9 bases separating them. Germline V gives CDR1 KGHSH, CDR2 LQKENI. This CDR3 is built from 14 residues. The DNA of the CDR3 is TGTGCCAGCTCACCGACATCGGATGGAAACACCATATATTTT. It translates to CASSPTSDGNTIYF.